This T cell receptor beta chain was found in a study of CD8 T cells in ankylosing spondylitis. Deletions cut 4 bases from V and 0 bases from J, with 14 bases between. Germline-derived CDR1 and CDR2 are LGHNA and YNFKEQ. The CDR3 has 16 amino acids. Researchers built TCR beta libraries using quantitative 5'-RACE with molecular barcodes. TCRdb ran MiXCR on the 5' RACE reads and lists one entry per CDR3 protein. This sample has some 130,000 distinct CDR3 sequences, with about an eighth found just once. Regarding this clonotype: Its antigen is as yet unknown.

General study findings and limits: Matched ankylosing spondylitis synovial fluid reportedly showed significant enrichment of disease-linked clones. There was a TCR beta motif, made of several highly homologous variants, that appeared characteristic of ankylosing spondylitis blood. Earlier work had already found some motif variants in reactive arthritis synovial fluid and blood.

This rearrangement joins TRBV4-2 to TRBJ2-3; D ambiguous. The sequence derives from a female donor with ankylosing spondylitis or in good health (not recorded which). The sample was blood, either unsorted or a sorted T cell fraction (not recorded which). The CDR3 sequence: CASSPGYETSTDTQYF. CDR3 sequence (DNA): TGTGCCAGCAGCCCCGGCTACGAGACTAGCACAGATACGCAGTATTTT.